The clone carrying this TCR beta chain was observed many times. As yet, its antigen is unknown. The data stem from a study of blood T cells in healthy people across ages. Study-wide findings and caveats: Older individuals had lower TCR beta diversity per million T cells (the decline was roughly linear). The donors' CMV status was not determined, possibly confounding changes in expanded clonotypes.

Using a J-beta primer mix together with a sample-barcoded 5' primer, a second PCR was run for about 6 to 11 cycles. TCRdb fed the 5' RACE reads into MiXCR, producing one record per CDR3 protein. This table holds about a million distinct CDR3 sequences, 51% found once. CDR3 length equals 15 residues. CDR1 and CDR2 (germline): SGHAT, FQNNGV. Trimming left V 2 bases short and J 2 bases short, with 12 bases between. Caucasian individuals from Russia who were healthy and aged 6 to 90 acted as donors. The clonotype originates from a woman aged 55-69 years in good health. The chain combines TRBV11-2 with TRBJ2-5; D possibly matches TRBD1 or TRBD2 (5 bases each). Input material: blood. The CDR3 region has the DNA TGTGCCAGCAGCTTACAGAGGGGCCGACAAGAGACCCAGTACTTC. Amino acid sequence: CASSLQRGRQETQYF.